This TCR beta chain emerged from a study of shared clonotypes between healthy human individuals. About the research overall: Researchers assigned three CD4 naive, three CD4 memory, two CD8 naive and one CD8 memory plate to each donor.

The CDR3 has 15 residues. The ends were cut back, 3 bases at V and 3 bases at J, with 14 bases in the middle. Germline CDR1 reads SNHLY; CDR2 reads FYNNEI. Clones were sequenced by immunoSEQ multiplex PCR, and TCRdb holds only the in-frame ones, with some missing. The data hold over 700,000 clones, with around 70% observed a single time. The source material was memory CD4+ T cells sorted from blood. Subset given: CD45RA-negative fraction. The chain links TRBV2 to TRBJ1-1, with D unclear. The source of this sequence is a woman aged 25 to 45 in good health. The CDR3 is CASSDPGAVYTEAFF. The CDR3 bases are TGTGCCAGCAGTGACCCCGGTGCGGTGTACACTGAAGCTTTCTTT. Supplemented by reference TRBV2 and TRBJ1-1, the full variable domain reads EPEVTQTPSHQVTQMGQEVILRCVPISNHLYFYWYRQILGQKVEFLVSFYNNEISEKSEIFDDQFSVERPDGSNFTLKIRSTKLEDSAMYFCASSDPGAVYTEAFFGQGTRLTVV.